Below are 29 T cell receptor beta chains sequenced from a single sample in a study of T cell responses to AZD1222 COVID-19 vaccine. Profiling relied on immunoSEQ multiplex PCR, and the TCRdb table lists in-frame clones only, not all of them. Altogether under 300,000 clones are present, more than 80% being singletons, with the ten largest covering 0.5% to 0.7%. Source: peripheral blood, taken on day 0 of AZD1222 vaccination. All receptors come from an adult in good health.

The CDR3 here is CASSIISGRNTGELFF. The DNA for the CDR3 is TGTGCCAGCAGCATAATTAGCGGGAGAAATACCGGGGAGCTGTTTTTT. The chain couples TRBV5-4 to TRBJ2-2; 9 positions agree with TRBD2. V dropped 4 bases and J dropped 5; count of bases not matched to a gene: 9. The CDR3 contains 16 residues. Germline assignment: CDR1 SGHNT and CDR2 YYREEE (reference sequence).

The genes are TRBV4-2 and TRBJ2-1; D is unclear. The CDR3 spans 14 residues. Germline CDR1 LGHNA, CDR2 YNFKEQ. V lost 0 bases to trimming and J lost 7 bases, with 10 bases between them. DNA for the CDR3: TGTGCCAGCAGCCAAGAAGGTCCCCAGAATGAGCAGTTCTTC. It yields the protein CASSQEGPQNEQFF.

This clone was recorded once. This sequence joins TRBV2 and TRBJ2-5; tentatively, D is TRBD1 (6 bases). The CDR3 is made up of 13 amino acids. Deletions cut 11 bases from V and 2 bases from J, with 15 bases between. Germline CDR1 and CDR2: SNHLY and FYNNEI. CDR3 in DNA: TGTGCCGGACAGACCTACCTACAAGAGACCCAGTACTTC. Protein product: CAGQTYLQETQYF. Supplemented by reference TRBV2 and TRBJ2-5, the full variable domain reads EPEVTQTPSHQVTQMGQEVILRCVPISNHLYFYWYRQILGQKVEFLVSFYNNEISEKSEIFDDQFSVERPDGSNFTLKIRSTKLEDSAMYFCAGQTYLQETQYFGPGTRLLVL.

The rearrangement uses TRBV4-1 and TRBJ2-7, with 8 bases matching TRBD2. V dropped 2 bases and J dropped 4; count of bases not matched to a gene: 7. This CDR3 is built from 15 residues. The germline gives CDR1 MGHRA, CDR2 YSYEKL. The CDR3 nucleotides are TGCGCCAGCAGCCAATCTACGGCGGGAGGATACGAGCAGTACTTC. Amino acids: CASSQSTAGGYEQYF.

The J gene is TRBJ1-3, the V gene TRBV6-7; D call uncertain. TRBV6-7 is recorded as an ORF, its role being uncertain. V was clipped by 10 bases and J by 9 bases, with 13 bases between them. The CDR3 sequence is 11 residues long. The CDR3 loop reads CANPARCTIYF. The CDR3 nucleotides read TGTGCCAACCCCGCCAGGTGCACCATATATTTT.

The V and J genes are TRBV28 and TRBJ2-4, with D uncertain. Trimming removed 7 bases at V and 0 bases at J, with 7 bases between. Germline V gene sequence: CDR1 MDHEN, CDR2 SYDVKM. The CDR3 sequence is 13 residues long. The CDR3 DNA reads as TGTGCCAGCAACCCAATAGCCAAAAACATTCAGTACTTC. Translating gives CASNPIAKNIQYF.

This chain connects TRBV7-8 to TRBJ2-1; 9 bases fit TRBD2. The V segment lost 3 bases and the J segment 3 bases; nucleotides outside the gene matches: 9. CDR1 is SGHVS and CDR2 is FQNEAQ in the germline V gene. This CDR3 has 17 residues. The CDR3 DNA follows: TGTGCCAGCAGCTTCCACCAAGCGGGAGGAGGCTACAATGAGCAGTTCTTC. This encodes CASSFHQAGGGYNEQFF.

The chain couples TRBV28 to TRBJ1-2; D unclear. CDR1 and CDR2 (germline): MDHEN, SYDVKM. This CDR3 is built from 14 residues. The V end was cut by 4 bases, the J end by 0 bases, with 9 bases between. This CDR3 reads CASSSKGTNYGYTF. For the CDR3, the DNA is TGTGCCAGCAGTTCAAAAGGGACTAACTATGGCTACACCTTC.

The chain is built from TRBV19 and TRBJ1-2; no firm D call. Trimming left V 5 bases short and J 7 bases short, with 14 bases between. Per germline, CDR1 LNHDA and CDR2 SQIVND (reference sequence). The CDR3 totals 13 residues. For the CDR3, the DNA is TGTGCCAGTAGTCCTCCGATCGGTAGTGGCTACACCTTC. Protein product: CASSPPIGSGYTF.

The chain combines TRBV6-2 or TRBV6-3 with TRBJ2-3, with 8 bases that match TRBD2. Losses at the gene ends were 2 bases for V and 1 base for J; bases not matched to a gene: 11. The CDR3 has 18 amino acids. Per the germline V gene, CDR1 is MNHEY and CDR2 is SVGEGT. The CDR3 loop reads CASSYHGSGVVRTDTQYF. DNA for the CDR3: TGTGCCAGCAGTTACCATGGTAGCGGGGTCGTCCGCACAGATACGCAGTATTTT.

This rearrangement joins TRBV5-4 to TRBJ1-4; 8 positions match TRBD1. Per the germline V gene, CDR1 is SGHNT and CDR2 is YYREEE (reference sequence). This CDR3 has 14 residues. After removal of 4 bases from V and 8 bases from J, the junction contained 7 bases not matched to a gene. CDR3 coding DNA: TGTGCCAGCAGCCCCACAGGGGGTGGCGAAAAACTGTTTTTT. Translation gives CASSPTGGGEKLFF.

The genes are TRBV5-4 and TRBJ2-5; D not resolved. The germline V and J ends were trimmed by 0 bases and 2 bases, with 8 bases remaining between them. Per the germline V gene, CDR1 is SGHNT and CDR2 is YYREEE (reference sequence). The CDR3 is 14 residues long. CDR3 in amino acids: CASSLDPGQETQYF. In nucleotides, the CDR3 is TGTGCCAGCAGCTTGGACCCAGGACAAGAGACCCAGTACTTC.

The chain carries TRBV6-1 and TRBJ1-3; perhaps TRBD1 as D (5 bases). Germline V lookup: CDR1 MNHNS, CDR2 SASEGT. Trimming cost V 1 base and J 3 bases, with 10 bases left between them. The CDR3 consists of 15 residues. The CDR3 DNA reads TGTGCCAGCAGTGAAGGGCCAGGGCTTGGAAACACCATATATTTT. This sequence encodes CASSEGPGLGNTIYF.

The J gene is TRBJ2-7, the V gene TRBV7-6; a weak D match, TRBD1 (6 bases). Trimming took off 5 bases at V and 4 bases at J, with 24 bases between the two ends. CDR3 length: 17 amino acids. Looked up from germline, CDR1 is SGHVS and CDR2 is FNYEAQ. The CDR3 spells CASSPLYGARGRYEQYF. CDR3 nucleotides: TGTGCCAGCAGCCCCCTTTATGGCGCCAGGGGAAGATACGAGCAGTACTTC.

The CDR3 here is CASSYSDAGELFF. In DNA, the CDR3 is TGTGCCAGCAGTTACTCGGACGCCGGGGAGCTGTTTTTT. This chain uses TRBV6-5 with TRBJ2-2; D gene unclear. Between the trimmed V and J ends, which lost 0 bases and 6 bases, there was a span of 5 bases. The CDR3 is 13 amino acids. CDR1 MNHEY and CDR2 SVGAGI come from the germline V gene.

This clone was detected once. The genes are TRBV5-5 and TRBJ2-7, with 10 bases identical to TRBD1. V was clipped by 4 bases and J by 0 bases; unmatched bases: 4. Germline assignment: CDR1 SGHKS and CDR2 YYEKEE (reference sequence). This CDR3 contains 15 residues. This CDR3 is CASSAGTGVSYEQYF. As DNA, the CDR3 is TGTGCCAGCAGCGCCGGGACAGGGGTCTCCTACGAGCAGTACTTC.

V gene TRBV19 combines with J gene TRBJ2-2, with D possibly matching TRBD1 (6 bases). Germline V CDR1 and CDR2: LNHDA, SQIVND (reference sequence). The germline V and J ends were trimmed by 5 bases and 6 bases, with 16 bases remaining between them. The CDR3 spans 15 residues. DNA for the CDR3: TGTGCCAGTAGTTTCCAGGACAGCATCCCCGGGGAGCTGTTTTTT. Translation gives CASSFQDSIPGELFF.

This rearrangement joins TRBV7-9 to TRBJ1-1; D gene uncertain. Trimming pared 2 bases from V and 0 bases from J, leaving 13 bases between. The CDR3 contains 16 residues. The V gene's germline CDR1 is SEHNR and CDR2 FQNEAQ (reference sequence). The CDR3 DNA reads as TGTGCCAGCAGCTTAAGACGGACCCTCCTGAACACTGAAGCTTTCTTT. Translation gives CASSLRRTLLNTEAFF.

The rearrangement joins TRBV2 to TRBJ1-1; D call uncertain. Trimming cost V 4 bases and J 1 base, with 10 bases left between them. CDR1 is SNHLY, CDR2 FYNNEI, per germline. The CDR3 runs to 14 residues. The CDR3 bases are TGTGCCAGCAGTGCGTTGGGAGCGAACACTGAAGCTTTCTTT. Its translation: CASSALGANTEAFF. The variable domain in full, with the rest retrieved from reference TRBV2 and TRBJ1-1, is EPEVTQTPSHQVTQMGQEVILRCVPISNHLYFYWYRQILGQKVEFLVSFYNNEISEKSEIFDDQFSVERPDGSNFTLKIRSTKLEDSAMYFCASSALGANTEAFFGQGTRLTVV.

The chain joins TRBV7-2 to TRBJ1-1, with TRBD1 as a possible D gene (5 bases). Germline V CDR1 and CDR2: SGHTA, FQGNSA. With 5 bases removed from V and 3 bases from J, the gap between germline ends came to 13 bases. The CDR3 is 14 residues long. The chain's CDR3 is CASSQNRRYTEAFF. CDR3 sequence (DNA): TGTGCCAGCAGCCAAAACAGGCGATACACTGAAGCTTTCTTT.

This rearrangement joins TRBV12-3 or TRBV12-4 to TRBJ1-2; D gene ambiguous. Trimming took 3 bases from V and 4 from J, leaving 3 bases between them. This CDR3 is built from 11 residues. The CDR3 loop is CASSLSYGYTF. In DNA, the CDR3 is TGTGCCAGCAGTTTGTCCTATGGCTACACCTTC.

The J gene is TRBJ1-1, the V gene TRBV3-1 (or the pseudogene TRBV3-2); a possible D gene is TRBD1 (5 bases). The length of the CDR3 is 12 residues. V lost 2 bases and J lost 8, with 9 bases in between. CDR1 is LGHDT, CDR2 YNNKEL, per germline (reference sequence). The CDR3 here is CASSQRGREAFF. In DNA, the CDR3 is TGTGCCAGCAGCCAAAGGGGCAGGGAAGCTTTCTTT.

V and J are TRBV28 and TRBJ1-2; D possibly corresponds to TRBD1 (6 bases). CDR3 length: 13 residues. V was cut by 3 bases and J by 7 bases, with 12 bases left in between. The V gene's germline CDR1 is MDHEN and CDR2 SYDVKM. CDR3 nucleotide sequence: TGTGCCAGCAGTTTTCAACAGGGAACTGGCTACACCTTC. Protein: CASSFQQGTGYTF.

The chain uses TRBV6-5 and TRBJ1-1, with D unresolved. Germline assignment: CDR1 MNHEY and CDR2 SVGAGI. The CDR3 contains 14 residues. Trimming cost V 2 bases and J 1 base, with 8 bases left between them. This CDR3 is CASSYVAQNTEAFF. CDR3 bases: TGTGCCAGCAGTTACGTGGCACAGAACACTGAAGCTTTCTTT.

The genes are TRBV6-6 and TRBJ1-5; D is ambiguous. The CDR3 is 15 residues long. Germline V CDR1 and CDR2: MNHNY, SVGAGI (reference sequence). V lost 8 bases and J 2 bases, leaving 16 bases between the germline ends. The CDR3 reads CASEWRLIGNQPQHF. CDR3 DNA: TGTGCCAGCGAGTGGCGCCTTATAGGCAATCAGCCCCAGCATTTT.

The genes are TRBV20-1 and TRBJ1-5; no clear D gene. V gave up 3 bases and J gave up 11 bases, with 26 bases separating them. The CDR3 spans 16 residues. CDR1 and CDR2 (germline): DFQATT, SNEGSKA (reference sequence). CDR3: CSASDPGSTTGRAQHF. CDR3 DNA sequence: TGCAGTGCTAGTGATCCTGGGAGTACCACGGGGAGGGCCCAGCATTTT.

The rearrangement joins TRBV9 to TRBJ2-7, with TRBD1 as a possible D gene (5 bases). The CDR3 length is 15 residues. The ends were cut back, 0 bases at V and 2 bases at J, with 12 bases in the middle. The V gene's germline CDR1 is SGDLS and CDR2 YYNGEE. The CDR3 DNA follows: TGTGCCAGCAGCGTAGGGAAAGGGGCGGCCTACGAGCAGTACTTC. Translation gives CASSVGKGAAYEQYF.

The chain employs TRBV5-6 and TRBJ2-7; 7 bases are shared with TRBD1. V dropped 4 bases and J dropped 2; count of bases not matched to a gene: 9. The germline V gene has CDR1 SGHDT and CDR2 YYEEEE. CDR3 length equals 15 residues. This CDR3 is CASSPLTGSTYEQYF. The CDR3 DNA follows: TGTGCCAGCAGCCCTCTGACAGGGTCCACCTACGAGCAGTACTTC.

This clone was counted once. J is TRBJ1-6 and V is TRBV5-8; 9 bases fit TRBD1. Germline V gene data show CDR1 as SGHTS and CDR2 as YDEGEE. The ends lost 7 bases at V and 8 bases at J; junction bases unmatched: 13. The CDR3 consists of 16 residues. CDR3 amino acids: CASGYSPDRGYSPLHF. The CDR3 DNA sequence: TGTGCCAGCGGCTACTCCCCGGACAGGGGATATTCACCCCTCCACTTT.